One and the same sample provided the 16 T cell receptor beta chains below, sequenced in a study of T-cell memory formation after mild COVID-19. TCRdb analysed the 5' RACE reads with MiXCR anew, one entry per CDR3 protein. The data contain fewer than 200,000 distinct CDR3 sequences, around a fifth of them seen just once; the ten biggest clones take up around 23%. Sequencing was done on a sample of PBMCs or a T cell subset sorted from them (not recorded which). Source of these receptors: an adult woman who had mild COVID-19 (a few samples of this study predate the infection). Cell type and time point are not known.

The genes are TRBV6-6 and TRBJ2-7, with a possible D match to TRBD1 (6 bases). Germline V gives CDR1 MNHNY, CDR2 SVGAGI (reference sequence). This CDR3 is 15 amino acids long. V was cut by 6 bases and J by 0 bases, with 15 bases left in between. CDR3 in DNA: TGTGCCAGCAGGCCGACAGGTCAGACCTCCTACGAGCAGTACTTC. Its translation is CASRPTGQTSYEQYF.

This clonotype was counted between two and nine times. The J gene is TRBJ2-7, the V gene TRBV12-3 or TRBV12-4, with D possibly being TRBD2 (5 bases). V was shortened by 5 bases and J by 2 bases, with 7 bases between the two germline ends. The CDR3 has 12 amino acids. The CDR3 nucleotides are TGTGCCAGCAGTGGAGGTCCCTACGAGCAGTACTTC. As protein: CASSGGPYEQYF.

The chain carries TRBV5-4 and TRBJ2-5, with 9 bases identical to TRBD2. The CDR3 consists of 15 residues. V shed 3 bases, J shed 1 base, and the junction held 4 bases outside the gene matches. The germline CDR1 and CDR2 sequences are SGHNT and YYREEE (reference sequence). Here the CDR3 DNA reads TGTGCCAGCAGCTACCGACTAGCGGTCCAAGAGACCCAGTACTTC. This sequence encodes CASSYRLAVQETQYF. Variable domain in full (rest from reference TRBV5-4 and TRBJ2-5): ETGVTQSPTHLIKTRGQQVTLRCSSQSGHNTVSWYQQALGQGPQFIFQYYREEENGRGNFPPRFSGLQFPNYSSELNVNALELDDSALYLCASSYRLAVQETQYFGPGTRLLVL.

V usage is TRBV5-6 and J usage is TRBJ2-1, with D unclear. The germline gives CDR1 SGHDT, CDR2 YYEEEE. V lost 0 bases, J lost 6 bases, and 7 bases lay in between. The CDR3 covers 13 residues. Here the CDR3 DNA reads TGTGCCAGCAGCTTGGGGTATACCAATGAGCAGTTCTTC. Its translation is CASSLGYTNEQFF.

The V gene is TRBV7-9, the J gene TRBJ2-5, with D maybe TRBD1 (5 bases). This CDR3 comprises 14 residues. CDR1 and CDR2 (germline): SEHNR, FQNEAQ (reference sequence). With 1 base removed from V and 7 bases from J, the gap between germline ends came to 13 bases. The CDR3 sequence: CASSLDRQQWTQYF. The CDR3 nucleotides are TGTGCCAGCAGCTTAGACAGGCAGCAATGGACCCAGTACTTC. The full variable domain, in which reference TRBV7-9 and TRBJ2-5 provide the parts outside the CDR3, is DTGVSQNPRHKITKRGQNVTFRCDPISEHNRLYWYRQTLGQGPEFLTYFQNEAQLEKSRLLSDRFSAERPKGSFSTLEIQRTEQGDSAMYLCASSLDRQQWTQYFGPGTRLLVL.

The chain is built from TRBV12-3 or TRBV12-4 and TRBJ1-1, with 11 bases that match TRBD1. Losses at the gene ends were 6 bases for V and 12 bases for J; bases not matched to a gene: 12. The CDR3 is made up of 14 amino acids. Here the CDR3 DNA reads TGTGCCAGCAGACCCTCGGACAGGGGGCGCTTGACTTTCTTT. This gives the protein CASRPSDRGRLTFF.

The chain has TRBV19 and TRBJ1-5; D is ambiguous. Germline V gene sequence: CDR1 LNHDA, CDR2 SQIVND (reference sequence). Trimming took 3 bases from V and 2 from J, leaving 8 bases between them. This CDR3 is built from 14 residues. CDR3 residues: CASSILGGNQPQHF. CDR3 bases: TGTGCCAGTAGTATTTTGGGTGGCAATCAGCCCCAGCATTTT.

The sample holds many counts of this clonotype. The V call is TRBV5-1, the J call TRBJ2-7; 9 positions match TRBD2. CDR1 SGHRS and CDR2 YFSETQ come from the germline V gene. The CDR3 runs 17 residues. V was clipped by 0 bases and J by 3 bases; unmatched bases: 10. The CDR3 loop is CASSLAGGAGGLYEQYF. Written as DNA, the CDR3 is TGCGCCAGCAGCTTGGCCGGAGGGGCGGGAGGGCTCTACGAGCAGTACTTC.

This sequence joins TRBV19 and TRBJ2-7; D is perhaps TRBD1 (5 bases). V was shortened by 3 bases and J by 0 bases, with 21 bases between the two germline ends. The CDR3 runs to 18 residues. Germline CDR1 reads LNHDA; CDR2 reads SQIVND (reference sequence). CDR3 amino acids: CASSMVYLGQGSSYEQYF. DNA for the CDR3: TGTGCCAGTAGTATGGTTTACCTGGGGCAGGGAAGCTCCTACGAGCAGTACTTC.

The table lists this clonotype with a few counts. An end of the junction does not agree with germline; a read error may underlie this. The chain has TRBV29-1 and TRBJ1-2; TRBD1 matches 7 bases. CDR3 length: 15 amino acids. Germline-derived CDR1 and CDR2 are SQVTM and ANQGSEA. The CDR3: CSVEGGGQNFYGYTF. The CDR3 nucleotides are TGCAGCGTGGAAGGGGGGGGACAGAACTTCTATGGCTACACCTTC.

This clonotype was seen more than once but under ten times. The genes are TRBV5-5 and TRBJ2-2, with TRBD1 matching 8 bases. Germline-derived CDR1 and CDR2 are SGHKS and YYEKEE (reference sequence). The CDR3 loop spans 15 amino acids. With 6 bases clipped from V and 6 bases from J, the junction kept 10 bases outside the gene matches. DNA of the CDR3: TGTGCCAGCACTCTAGGACAGGGAGCCGCCGGGGAGCTGTTTTTT. The encoded protein is CASTLGQGAAGELFF. Full variable domain (rest looked up from reference TRBV5-5 and TRBJ2-2): DAGVTQSPTHLIKTRGQQVTLRCSPISGHKSVSWYQQVLGQGPQFIFQYYEKEERGRGNFPDRFSARQFPNYSSELNVNALLLGDSALYLCASTLGQGAAGELFFGEGSRLTVL.

The chain recombines TRBV5-5 with TRBJ2-2, with TRBD2 identical over 14 bases. This CDR3 has 15 amino acids. V lost 3 bases and J lost 7; bases outside the gene matches: 2. CDR1 and CDR2 from the germline V gene are SGHKS and YYEKEE (reference sequence). CDR3 protein: CASSSTSGGVGELFF. In DNA, the CDR3 is TGTGCCAGCAGCTCGACTAGCGGGGGGGTCGGGGAGCTGTTTTTT.

J is TRBJ1-1 and V is TRBV19, with D tentatively TRBD1 (5 bases). This CDR3 contains 15 residues. The V end was cut by 5 bases, the J end by 4 bases, with 17 bases between. CDR1 and CDR2 from the germline V gene are LNHDA and SQIVND (reference sequence). CDR3 protein: CASSGLREGSTEAFF. The CDR3, as DNA: TGTGCCAGTAGTGGATTGCGGGAGGGGAGCACTGAAGCTTTCTTT.

This clonotype was seen more than once but under ten times. V and J are TRBV6-2 or TRBV6-3 and TRBJ2-3; D call uncertain. Germline V lookup: CDR1 MNHEY, CDR2 SVGEGT. The V end lost 2 bases, the J end lost 1 base, and 10 bases lay between the germline ends. CDR3 length: 15 residues. The CDR3 loop is CASSYTAGRTDTQYF. The CDR3 nucleotides read TGTGCCAGCAGTTACACGGCAGGACGCACAGATACGCAGTATTTT.

The gene calls are TRBV7-9 and TRBJ1-2; TRBD1 might be the D (5 bases). This CDR3 contains 14 residues. Trimming took off 5 bases at V and 5 bases at J, with 15 bases between the two ends. The germline CDR1 and CDR2 sequences are SEHNR and FQNEAQ (reference sequence). The DNA of the CDR3 is TGTGCCAGCAGCCGAGGCGAGACAGCATATGGCTACACCTTC. This encodes CASSRGETAYGYTF.

CDR3 amino acids: CASSVPGAPYGYTF. The DNA for the CDR3 is TGTGCCAGCAGCGTCCCAGGGGCCCCCTATGGCTACACCTTC. This chain joins TRBV9 and TRBJ1-2, with D possibly matching TRBD1 (6 bases). Germline CDR1 reads SGDLS; CDR2 reads YYNGEE. V was pared by 2 bases and J by 4 bases, with 12 bases between. The CDR3 has 14 residues.